This TCR beta chain emerged from a study of T cell responses to AZD1222 COVID-19 vaccine. Profiled with immunoSEQ multiplex PCR; TCRdb holds only in-frame clones, not every one. The sample carries some 130,000 clones, over 85% recorded once. The origin of this receptor is an adult in good health. The specimen was peripheral blood, collected on day 0 of AZD1222 vaccination.

CDR3 residues: CASSHNAQGAGELFF. The CDR3 DNA is TGTGCCAGCAGCCACAACGCACAGGGGGCCGGGGAGCTGTTTTTT. The chain has TRBV7-6 and TRBJ2-2, with 8 positions matching TRBD1. The V and J ends lost 5 bases and 6 bases, in that order; junction bases with no gene match: 8. The germline V gene encodes CDR1 SGHVS and CDR2 FNYEAQ. The CDR3 is made up of 15 amino acids.